This TCR beta chain was retrieved from a study of T cell responses to AZD1222 COVID-19 vaccine. Repertoires were generated with immunoSEQ multiplex PCR, while TCRdb's copy carries only in-frame clones and drops some. The sample holds 65,000 to 85,000 clones, approximately 83% seen once. Study-wide points: Among spike-specific TCRs, nearly half reportedly target unmutated variant regions. Donors were largely white British and mainly female; clonal diversity was possibly underestimated. Just a handful of people given AZD1222 tested seropositive at baseline.

Details on this clone: Its antigen is undetermined.

V was pared by 2 bases and J by 4 bases, with 11 bases between. Germline V gives CDR1 SGHTA, CDR2 FQGNSA. The CDR3 totals 14 residues. The gene calls are TRBV7-2 and TRBJ1-1; no firm D call. This specimen was peripheral blood, taken 28 days after the second AZD1222 dose. The receptor comes from an adult who received the AZD1222 COVID-19 vaccine. The CDR3 spells CASSLRRIGTEAFF. In nucleotides, the CDR3 is TGTGCCAGCAGCTTACGGAGGATTGGCACTGAAGCTTTCTTT.